Following are 15 T cell receptor beta chains from one sample sequenced in a study of blood T cells in healthy people across ages. The use of a sample-barcoded 5' primer and a J-beta primer mix characterized a second PCR of roughly 7 to 12 cycles. TCRdb called the 5' RACE reads again in MiXCR, with one record for every CDR3 protein. The data show 540,000 or so distinct CDR3 sequences, with approximately 25% seen just once and 8.7% held by the top ten. This sample was also put to use in a study of T cells of mothers and their children.

The sample taken for sequencing was blood. The receptors originated from a boy younger than 18 in good health.

Only a few counts were recorded for this clonotype. The genes are TRBV6-5 and TRBJ2-2; D gene unclear. CDR3 length: 11 residues. With 5 bases removed from V and 7 bases from J, the gap between germline ends came to 5 bases. CDR1 is MNHEY and CDR2 is SVGAGI in the germline V gene. CDR3 bases: TGTGCCAGCAGTCATGGCGGGGAGCTGTTTTTT. Its translation is CASSHGGELFF.

The chain uses TRBV28 and TRBJ2-1, with 7 bases matching TRBD2. The germline V gene has CDR1 MDHEN and CDR2 SYDVKM. This CDR3 has 12 amino acids. The ends lost 2 bases at V and 12 bases at J; junction bases unmatched: 4. Here the CDR3 reads CASSLAGDGQFF. The CDR3 nucleotides read TGTGCCAGCAGTTTAGCGGGGGATGGGCAGTTCTTC.

This clonotype was picked up a small number of times. This chain joins TRBV20-1 and TRBJ1-2; D perhaps matches TRBD1 (6 bases). V shed 0 bases and J shed 6 bases, with 11 bases lying between them. The CDR3 is made up of 13 amino acids. The V gene's germline CDR1 is DFQATT and CDR2 SNEGSKA (reference sequence). CDR3 sequence reads: CSARDVDSDGYTF. The CDR3 DNA reads as TGCAGTGCTAGAGATGTGGACAGTGATGGCTACACCTTC.

This clonotype occurred a few times. This chain links TRBV12-3 or TRBV12-4 with TRBJ1-2; the D is unclear. V was pared by 3 bases and J by 8 bases, with 10 bases between. The CDR3 contains 12 residues. The CDR3 DNA follows: TGTGCCAGCAGTTTGCTTCACAGCGGCTACACCTTC. This codes for CASSLLHSGYTF.

The rearrangement uses TRBV20-1 and TRBJ1-5; 8 nucleotides match TRBD1. V lost 1 base and J lost 5; bases outside the gene matches: 10. The germline CDR1 and CDR2 sequences are DFQATT and SNEGSKA (reference sequence). CDR3 length: 16 residues. Written as DNA, the CDR3 is TGCAGTGCTAGAGCCGGGACAGGCCAGTTAGATCAGCCCCAGCATTTT. Translating it yields CSARAGTGQLDQPQHF.

The J gene is TRBJ2-5, the V gene TRBV10-3; either TRBD1 or TRBD2 may supply D (5 bases each). The DNA end is more similar to TRBJ2-7, so the J call may be wrong. The CDR3 has 15 residues. CDR1 and CDR2 (germline): ENHRY, SYGVKD. The CDR3 spells CAISGAGTGPYEQYF. The CDR3 bases are TGTGCCATCAGTGGAGCCGGGACGGGACCCTACGAGCAGTACTTC.

The rearrangement joins TRBV21-1 to TRBJ2-1; the table calls TRBD2, which could not be checked here. TRBV21-1 is recorded as a pseudogene. The CDR3 spans 16 residues. The CDR3 DNA reads TGTGCCAGCAGCAAAGGAAGGCTAGCGGGATACAATGAGCAGTTCTTC. It yields the protein CASSKGRLAGYNEQFF.

This sequence joins TRBV9 and TRBJ2-3; D possibly corresponds to TRBD2 (6 bases). V dropped 0 bases and J dropped 0 bases, with 8 bases sitting between them. The CDR3 loop spans 15 amino acids. The germline gives CDR1 SGDLS, CDR2 YYNGEE. The CDR3 sequence is CASSVGGLSTDTQYF. Here the CDR3 DNA reads TGTGCCAGCAGCGTAGGTGGACTAAGCACAGATACGCAGTATTTT.

This clonotype was seen ten or more times. The chain uses TRBV27 and TRBJ2-5; D is undetermined. With the DNA end fitting TRBJ2-1 better, the J assignment may be wrong. The CDR3 contains 12 residues. Germline assignment: CDR1 MNHEY and CDR2 SMNVEV (reference sequence). CDR3 sequence (DNA): TGTGCCAGCAGTTTCCCCGGCTTTGAGCAGTTCTTC. Its protein product is CASSFPGFEQFF.

This clonotype has more than one count but fewer than ten. The chain uses TRBV7-2 and TRBJ1-5; TRBD1 matches 10 bases. This CDR3 comprises 12 residues. The germline CDR1 and CDR2 sequences are SGHTA and FQGNSA. J lost 13 bases, V lost 1 base, and 1 base had no gene match. This CDR3 reads CASSLGQGAQHF. In DNA form, the CDR3 reads TGTGCCAGCAGCTTAGGACAGGGGGCGCAGCATTTT.

The V call is TRBV10-3, the J call TRBJ2-5; 12 nucleotides align to TRBD2. The tail of the sequence fits TRBJ2-7 better, so the J call may be wrong. The CDR3 spans 16 residues. Germline loops: CDR1 ENHRY, CDR2 SYGVKD. The CDR3 is CAISTATSGRNHEQYF. The CDR3 DNA reads as TGTGCCATCAGTACCGCTACTAGCGGGAGGAACCACGAGCAGTACTTC.

Only one count was recorded for this clonotype. At one boundary the junction diverges from the germline segment, which might be a read error. The chain employs TRBV27 and TRBJ2-7, with D perhaps matching TRBD2 (6 bases). Germline V gene data show CDR1 as MNHEY and CDR2 as SMNVEV (reference sequence). This CDR3 comprises 15 residues. The chain's CDR3 is CASSFGGESSYEQYF. The CDR3 nucleotides are TGCGCCAGCAGTTTTGGCGGGGAAAGCTCCTACGAGCAGTACTTC.

In this sample, this clonotype turned up a few times. This chain joins TRBV2 and TRBJ1-2; D perhaps matches TRBD1 (5 bases). The CDR3 covers 13 residues. V shed 8 bases and J shed 4 bases, with 14 bases lying between them. Germline values: CDR1 SNHLY, CDR2 FYNNEI. The CDR3 DNA reads TGTGCCAGCGGGCGGGACCTCTCCTATGGCTACACCTTC. Amino acid sequence: CASGRDLSYGYTF.

This rearrangement joins TRBV24-1 to TRBJ2-3; 8 nucleotides line up with TRBD2. Germline-derived CDR1 and CDR2 are KGHDR and SFDVKD. This CDR3 is built from 13 residues. The V segment lost 9 bases and the J segment 4 bases; nucleotides outside the gene matches: 5. The CDR3 DNA sequence: TGTGCCACCGAGAGCGGGAGCGCAGATACGCAGTATTTT. Translated: CATESGSADTQYF.

This chain connects TRBV29-1 to TRBJ2-7; 7 bases agree with TRBD1. This CDR3 spans 12 amino acids. V was clipped by 6 bases and J by 1 base; unmatched bases: 3. CDR1 and CDR2 (germline): SQVTM, ANQGSEA. CDR3: CSVSQGSYEQYF. The CDR3, as DNA: TGCAGCGTCTCACAGGGGTCCTACGAGCAGTACTTC.